Following are 14 T cell receptor beta chains from one sample sequenced in a study of CD8 T cells in ankylosing spondylitis. TCRdb used MiXCR to reprocess the 5' RACE reads, holding one entry per CDR3 protein. The profile shows roughly 230,000 distinct CDR3 sequences, about 10% of them singletons. Source material: blood, either unsorted or a sorted T cell fraction (not recorded which). The source is a male donor with ankylosing spondylitis or in good health (not recorded which).

In its sample, this clonotype was seen many times. One junction end disagrees with the germline gene, perhaps due to a read error. The rearrangement joins TRBV30 to TRBJ1-1, with D hard to call. In germline, CDR1 is GTSNPN, CDR2 SVGIG (reference sequence). This CDR3 spans 13 amino acids. DNA for the CDR3: TGTGCCTGTAGTGTACTCATAAAACGAGGGGCTTTCTTT. Protein product: CACSVLIKRGAFF.

This clonotype was picked up many times. The J gene is TRBJ2-2, the V gene TRBV27; D gene unclear. With 8 bases removed from V and 5 bases from J, the gap between germline ends came to 9 bases. This CDR3 comprises 12 residues. The germline gives CDR1 MNHEY, CDR2 SMNVEV (reference sequence). The DNA for the CDR3 is TGTGCCAGCCGCTTGGGGACCGGGGAGCTGTTTTTT. This encodes CASRLGTGELFF.

This clonotype was recorded at least ten times. The chain combines TRBV3-1 with TRBJ2-7; D is unclear. With 0 bases removed from V and 7 bases from J, the gap between germline ends came to 7 bases. Per germline, CDR1 LGHDT and CDR2 YNNKEL (reference sequence). This CDR3 region has 12 residues. The CDR3 sequence: CASSQDSREQYF. DNA for the CDR3: TGTGCCAGCAGCCAAGATTCGCGGGAGCAGTACTTC.

This clonotype was seen at least ten times. The CDR3 DNA is TGCGCCAGCAGCTTAGGACTAGCGGGAGGCTCCCTCTACAATGAGCAGTTCTTC. This translates into CASSLGLAGGSLYNEQFF. This rearrangement joins TRBV5-1 to TRBJ2-1, with TRBD2 matching over 14 bases. Germline assignment: CDR1 SGHRS and CDR2 YFSETQ. J gave up 3 bases and V 2 bases, and 7 bases lay outside the gene matches. The CDR3 runs 18 residues.

This clonotype came up many times. This chain connects TRBV6-1 to TRBJ1-1, with D maybe TRBD1 (6 bases). This CDR3 has 15 amino acids. The V end was cut by 5 bases, the J end by 0 bases, with 13 bases between. CDR1 and CDR2 from the germline V gene are MNHNS and SASEGT. Here the CDR3 reads CASSPRGGVNTEAFF. DNA for the CDR3: TGTGCCAGCAGTCCCAGGGGCGGGGTGAACACTGAAGCTTTCTTT.

Ten or more counts support this clonotype. The genes are TRBV12-3 or TRBV12-4 and TRBJ2-1, with 13 bases fitting TRBD2. The V gene end was trimmed by 4 bases and the J gene end by 5 bases; junction bases not matched to a gene: 8. This CDR3 region has 17 residues. Here the CDR3 DNA reads TGTGCCAGCAGTTCCGTAAGACTAGCGGGAGGAGACAATGAGCAGTTCTTC. Its translation is CASSSVRLAGGDNEQFF.

This clonotype appeared many times. The V gene is TRBV5-1, the J gene TRBJ1-1; D call uncertain. The V gene's germline CDR1 is SGHRS and CDR2 YFSETQ. The CDR3 length is 13 residues. The V gene lost 2 bases and the J gene lost 8 bases, with 13 bases spanning the gap. The CDR3 DNA reads TGCGCCAGCAGCTTTGGTCTTCTAGGCGAAGCTTTCTTT. This gives the protein CASSFGLLGEAFF.

The V gene is TRBV11-3, the J gene TRBJ2-1; a weak D match, TRBD1 (6 bases). The CDR3 spans 16 residues. From germline, CDR1 is SGHNT and CDR2 YENEEA. The V end was cut by 3 bases, the J end by 0 bases, with 12 bases between. As DNA, the CDR3 is TGTGCCAGCAGCTTTGGGGGCACAAGCTCCTACAATGAGCAGTTCTTC. Translation: CASSFGGTSSYNEQFF.

At least ten counts were recorded for this clonotype. The gene calls are TRBV3-1 and TRBJ2-7; TRBD1 matches 10 bases. V shed 7 bases and J 6 bases; nucleotides not matched to a gene: 9. This CDR3 is built from 14 residues. The V gene's germline CDR1 is LGHDT and CDR2 YNNKEL (reference sequence). The CDR3 region has the DNA TGTGCCAGCACCCCCGGGGGACAGGGGAGCGAGCAGTACTTC. Translating it yields CASTPGGQGSEQYF.

This clonotype was seen many times. The gene calls are TRBV14 and TRBJ2-7, with D perhaps matching TRBD1 (5 bases). The germline CDR1 and CDR2 sequences are SGHDN and FVKESK. Trimming cost V 0 bases and J 4 bases, with 13 bases left between them. The CDR3 length is 15 residues. DNA of the CDR3: TGTGCCAGCAGCCAAGATAGGGGCTCCCTTTACGAGCAGTACTTC. Protein product: CASSQDRGSLYEQYF.

The chain uses TRBV18 and TRBJ2-2, with D unclear. The CDR3 contains 14 residues. Trimming took off 6 bases at V and 6 bases at J, with 14 bases between the two ends. Germline CDR1 and CDR2: KGHSH and LQKENI. Here the CDR3 reads CASSISSWPGELFF. The CDR3 DNA reads as TGTGCCAGCTCGATCAGTTCTTGGCCCGGGGAGCTGTTTTTT.

V is TRBV20-1 and J is TRBJ2-1; 8 bases match TRBD2. CDR3 size: 14 residues. V was clipped by 6 bases and J by 6 bases; unmatched bases: 10. From germline, CDR1 is DFQATT and CDR2 SNEGSKA (reference sequence). The CDR3 reads CSAEAGVPGNEQFF. CDR3 nucleotide sequence: TGCAGTGCGGAAGCGGGGGTGCCGGGCAATGAGCAGTTCTTC.

This clonotype was seen ten or more times. The J gene is TRBJ2-7, the V gene TRBV7-9; TRBD1 aligns across 8 bases. CDR3 length: 12 amino acids. Trimming cost V 5 bases and J 5 bases; bases outside gene matches: 2. Germline assignment: CDR1 SEHNR and CDR2 FQNEAQ (reference sequence). CDR3 in DNA: TGTGCCAGCAGCCGGACAGGGAACGAGCAGTACTTC. The encoded protein is CASSRTGNEQYF.

This clonotype was seen repeatedly, ten times or more. The CDR3 coding sequence is TGTGCCAGCAGCTTTGGGGGGGAGTTAAACCACGAGCAGTACTTC. It codes for CASSFGGELNHEQYF. The chain joins TRBV7-2 to TRBJ2-7, with 7 bases lining up with TRBD2. From germline, CDR1 is SGHTA and CDR2 FQGNSA. Trimming cost V 3 bases and J 5 bases; bases outside gene matches: 10. The CDR3 extends over 15 amino acids.